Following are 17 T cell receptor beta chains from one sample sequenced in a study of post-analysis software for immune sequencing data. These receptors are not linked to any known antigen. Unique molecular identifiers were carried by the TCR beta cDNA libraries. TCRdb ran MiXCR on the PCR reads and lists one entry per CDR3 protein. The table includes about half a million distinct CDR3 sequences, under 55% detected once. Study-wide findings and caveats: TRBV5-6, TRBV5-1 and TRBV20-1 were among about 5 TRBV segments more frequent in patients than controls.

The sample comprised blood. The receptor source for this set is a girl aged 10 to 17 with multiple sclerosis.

The CDR3, as DNA: TGTGCCAGCAGTTTATTCGGCTACGAGCAGTACTTC. This translates into CASSLFGYEQYF. The chain has TRBV12-3 or TRBV12-4 and TRBJ2-7; D is undetermined. V was shortened by 2 bases and J by 3 bases, with 5 bases between the two germline ends. The CDR3 runs to 12 residues.

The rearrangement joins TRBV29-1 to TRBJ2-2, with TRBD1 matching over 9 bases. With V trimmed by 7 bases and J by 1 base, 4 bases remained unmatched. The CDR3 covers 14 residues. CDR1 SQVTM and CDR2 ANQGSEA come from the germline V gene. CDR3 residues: CSARTGENTGELFF. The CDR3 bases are TGCAGCGCCCGGACAGGGGAGAACACCGGGGAGCTGTTTTTT.

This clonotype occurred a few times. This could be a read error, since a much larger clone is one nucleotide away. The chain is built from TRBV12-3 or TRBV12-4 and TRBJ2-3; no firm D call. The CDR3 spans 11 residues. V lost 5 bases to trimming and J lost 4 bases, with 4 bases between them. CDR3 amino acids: CASSLPDTQYF. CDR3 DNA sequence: TGTGCCAGCAGTCTCCCAGATACGCAGTATTTT.

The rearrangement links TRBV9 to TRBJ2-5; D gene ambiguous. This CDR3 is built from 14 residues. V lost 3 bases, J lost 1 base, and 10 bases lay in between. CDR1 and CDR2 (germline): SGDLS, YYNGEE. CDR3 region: CASSAGPVQETQYF. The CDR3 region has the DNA TGTGCCAGCAGCGCTGGGCCCGTCCAAGAGACCCAGTACTTC. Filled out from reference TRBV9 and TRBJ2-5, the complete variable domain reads DSGVTQTPKHLITATGQRVTLRCSPRSGDLSVYWYQQSLDQGLQFLIQYYNGEERAKGNILERFSAQQFPDLHSELNLSSLELGDSALYFCASSAGPVQETQYFGPGTRLLVL.

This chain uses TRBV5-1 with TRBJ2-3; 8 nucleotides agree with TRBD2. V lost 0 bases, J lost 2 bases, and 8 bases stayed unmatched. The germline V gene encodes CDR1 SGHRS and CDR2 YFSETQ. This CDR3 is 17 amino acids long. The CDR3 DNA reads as TGCGCCAGCAGCTTGGCTCGGACTAGCTGGGTCACAGATACGCAGTATTTT. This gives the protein CASSLARTSWVTDTQYF.

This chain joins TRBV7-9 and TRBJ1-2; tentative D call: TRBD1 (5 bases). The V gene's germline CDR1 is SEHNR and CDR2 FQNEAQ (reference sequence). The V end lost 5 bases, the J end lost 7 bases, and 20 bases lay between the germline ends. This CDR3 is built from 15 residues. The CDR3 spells CASSGRGQGSPGYTF. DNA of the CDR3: TGTGCCAGCAGCGGGCGGGGTCAGGGATCCCCTGGCTACACCTTC. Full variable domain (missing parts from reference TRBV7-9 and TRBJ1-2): DTGVSQNPRHKITKRGQNVTFRCDPISEHNRLYWYRQTLGQGPEFLTYFQNEAQLEKSRLLSDRFSAERPKGSFSTLEIQRTEQGDSAMYLCASSGRGQGSPGYTFGSGTRLTVV.

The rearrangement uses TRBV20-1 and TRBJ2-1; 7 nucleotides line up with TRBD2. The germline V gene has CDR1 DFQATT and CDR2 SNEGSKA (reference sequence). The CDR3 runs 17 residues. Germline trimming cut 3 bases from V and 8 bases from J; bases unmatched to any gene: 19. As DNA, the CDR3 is TGCAGTGCTAGCGGATTAAAGCTAGCGGAAGTTACGGATGAGCAGTTCTTC. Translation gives CSASGLKLAEVTDEQFF.

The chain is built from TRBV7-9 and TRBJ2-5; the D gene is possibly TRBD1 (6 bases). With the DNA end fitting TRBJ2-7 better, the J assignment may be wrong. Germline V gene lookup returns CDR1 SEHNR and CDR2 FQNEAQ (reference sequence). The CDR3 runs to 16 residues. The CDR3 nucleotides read TGTGCCAGCAGCCCGAGGGGGACCCTCCGCTCCTACGAGCAGTACTTC. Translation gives CASSPRGTLRSYEQYF.

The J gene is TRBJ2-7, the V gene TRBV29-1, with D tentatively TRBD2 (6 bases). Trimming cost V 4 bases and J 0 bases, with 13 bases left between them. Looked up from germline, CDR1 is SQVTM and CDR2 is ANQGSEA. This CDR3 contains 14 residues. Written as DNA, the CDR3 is TGCAGCGTTGGGCTCCAGGGAGGCTCCTACGAGCAGTACTTC. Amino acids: CSVGLQGGSYEQYF.

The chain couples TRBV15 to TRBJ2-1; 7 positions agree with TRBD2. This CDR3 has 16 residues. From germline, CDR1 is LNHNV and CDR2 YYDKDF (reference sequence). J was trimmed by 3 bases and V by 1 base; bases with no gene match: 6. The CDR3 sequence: CATSRGVAGVYNEQFF. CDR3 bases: TGTGCCACCAGCAGAGGGGTGGCGGGAGTCTACAATGAGCAGTTCTTC.

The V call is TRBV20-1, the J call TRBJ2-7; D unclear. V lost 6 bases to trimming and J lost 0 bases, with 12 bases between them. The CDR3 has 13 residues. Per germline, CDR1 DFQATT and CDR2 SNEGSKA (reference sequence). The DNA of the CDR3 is TGCAGTGCCATCTCGACCACCTCCTACGAGCAGTACTTC. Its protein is CSAISTTSYEQYF.

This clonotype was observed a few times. The CDR3 sequence: CSARVPGAYEQYF. DNA for the CDR3: TGCAGTGCTAGAGTGCCGGGAGCCTACGAGCAGTACTTC. The chain uses TRBV20-1 and TRBJ2-7, with D tentatively TRBD2 (6 bases). Deletions cut 1 base from V and 2 bases from J, with 9 bases between. Per the germline V gene, CDR1 is DFQATT and CDR2 is SNEGSKA (reference sequence). The CDR3 sequence is 13 residues long.

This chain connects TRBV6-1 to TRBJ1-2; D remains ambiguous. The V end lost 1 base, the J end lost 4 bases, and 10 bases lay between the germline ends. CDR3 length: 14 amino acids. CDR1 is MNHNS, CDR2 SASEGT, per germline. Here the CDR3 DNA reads TGTGCCAGCAGTGAAGGTGTGGCAGCCTATGGCTACACCTTC. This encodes CASSEGVAAYGYTF.

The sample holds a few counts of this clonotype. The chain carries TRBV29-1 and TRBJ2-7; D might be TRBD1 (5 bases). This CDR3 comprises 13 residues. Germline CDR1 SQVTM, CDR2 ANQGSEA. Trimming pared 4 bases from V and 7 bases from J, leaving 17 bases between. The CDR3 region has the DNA TGCAGCGTTGGGGGCGCTCCTCTGGGGGAGCAGTACTTC. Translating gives CSVGGAPLGEQYF.

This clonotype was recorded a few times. The CDR3 region is CASSPGYNYGYTF. The CDR3, as DNA: TGTGCCAGCAGCCCAGGGTATAACTATGGCTACACCTTC. The chain recombines TRBV6-5 with TRBJ1-2; a possible D gene is TRBD1 (5 bases). Germline lookup yields CDR1 MNHEY and CDR2 SVGAGI. Trimming took off 6 bases at V and 1 base at J, with 9 bases between the two ends. There are 13 residues in the CDR3.

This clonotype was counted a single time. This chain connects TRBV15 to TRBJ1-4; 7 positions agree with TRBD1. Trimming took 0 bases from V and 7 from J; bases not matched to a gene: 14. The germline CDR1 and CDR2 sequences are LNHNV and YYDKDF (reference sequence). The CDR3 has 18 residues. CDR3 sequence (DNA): TGTGCCACCAGCAGAGAATTCACCGACAGGGAAAACTCTGAAAAACTGTTTTTT. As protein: CATSREFTDRENSEKLFF.

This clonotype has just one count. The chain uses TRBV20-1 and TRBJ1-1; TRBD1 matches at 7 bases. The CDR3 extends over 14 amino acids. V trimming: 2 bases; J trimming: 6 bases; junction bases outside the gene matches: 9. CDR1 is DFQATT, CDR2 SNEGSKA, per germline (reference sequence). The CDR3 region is CSARRITGDPEAFF. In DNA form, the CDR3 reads TGCAGTGCTAGAAGAATTACAGGGGACCCTGAAGCTTTCTTT.